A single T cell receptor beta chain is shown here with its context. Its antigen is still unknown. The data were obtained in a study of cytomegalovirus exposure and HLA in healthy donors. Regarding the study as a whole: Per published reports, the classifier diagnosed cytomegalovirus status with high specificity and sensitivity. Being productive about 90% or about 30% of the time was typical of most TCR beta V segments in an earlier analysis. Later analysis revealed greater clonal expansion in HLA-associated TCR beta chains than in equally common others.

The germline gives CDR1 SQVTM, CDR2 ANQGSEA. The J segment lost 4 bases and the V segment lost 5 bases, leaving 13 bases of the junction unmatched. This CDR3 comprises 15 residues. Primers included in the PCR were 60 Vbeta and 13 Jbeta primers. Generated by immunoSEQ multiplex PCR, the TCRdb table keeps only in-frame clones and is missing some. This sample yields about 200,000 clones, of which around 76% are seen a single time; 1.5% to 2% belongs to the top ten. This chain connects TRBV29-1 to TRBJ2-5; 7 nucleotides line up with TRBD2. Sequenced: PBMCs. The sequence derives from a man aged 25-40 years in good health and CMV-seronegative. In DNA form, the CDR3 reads TGCAGCGTTTCTGCTAGCGGTAATTGGCGAGAGACCCAGTACTTC. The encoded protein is CSVSASGNWRETQYF.